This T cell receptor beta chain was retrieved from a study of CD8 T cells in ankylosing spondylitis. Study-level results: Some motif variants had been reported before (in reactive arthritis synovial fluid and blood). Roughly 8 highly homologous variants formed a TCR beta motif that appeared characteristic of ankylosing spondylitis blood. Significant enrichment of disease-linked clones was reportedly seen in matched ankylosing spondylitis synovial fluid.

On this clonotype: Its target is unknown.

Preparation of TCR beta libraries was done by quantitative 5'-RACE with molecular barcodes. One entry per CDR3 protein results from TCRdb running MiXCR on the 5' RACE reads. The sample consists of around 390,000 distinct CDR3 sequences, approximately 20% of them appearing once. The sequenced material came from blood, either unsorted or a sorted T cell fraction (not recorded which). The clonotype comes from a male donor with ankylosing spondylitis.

The CDR3 loop reads CSVTGTSTDTQYF. In DNA, the CDR3 is TGCAGCGTTACCGGGACTAGCACAGATACGCAGTATTTT. The chain employs TRBV29-1 and TRBJ2-3; the D gene is possibly TRBD2 (6 bases). CDR3 length: 13 residues. V was cut by 5 bases and J by 0 bases, with 9 bases left in between. Germline CDR1 SQVTM, CDR2 ANQGSEA.